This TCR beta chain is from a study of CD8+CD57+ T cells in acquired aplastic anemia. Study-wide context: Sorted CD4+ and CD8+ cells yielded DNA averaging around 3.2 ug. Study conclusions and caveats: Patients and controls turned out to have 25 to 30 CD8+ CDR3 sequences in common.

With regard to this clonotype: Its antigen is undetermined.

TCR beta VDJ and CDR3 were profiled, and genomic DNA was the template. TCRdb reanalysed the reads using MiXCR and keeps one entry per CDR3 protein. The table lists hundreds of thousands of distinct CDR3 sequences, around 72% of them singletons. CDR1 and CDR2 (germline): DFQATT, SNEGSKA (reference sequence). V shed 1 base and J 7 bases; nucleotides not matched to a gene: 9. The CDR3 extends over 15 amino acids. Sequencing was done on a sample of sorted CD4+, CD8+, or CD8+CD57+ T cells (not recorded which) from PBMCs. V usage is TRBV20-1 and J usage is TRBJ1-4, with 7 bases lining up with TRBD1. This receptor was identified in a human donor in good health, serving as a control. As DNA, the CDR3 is TGCAGTGCTAGAGCCAACATCGGGGACAGTGAAAAACTGTTTTTT. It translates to CSARANIGDSEKLFF.